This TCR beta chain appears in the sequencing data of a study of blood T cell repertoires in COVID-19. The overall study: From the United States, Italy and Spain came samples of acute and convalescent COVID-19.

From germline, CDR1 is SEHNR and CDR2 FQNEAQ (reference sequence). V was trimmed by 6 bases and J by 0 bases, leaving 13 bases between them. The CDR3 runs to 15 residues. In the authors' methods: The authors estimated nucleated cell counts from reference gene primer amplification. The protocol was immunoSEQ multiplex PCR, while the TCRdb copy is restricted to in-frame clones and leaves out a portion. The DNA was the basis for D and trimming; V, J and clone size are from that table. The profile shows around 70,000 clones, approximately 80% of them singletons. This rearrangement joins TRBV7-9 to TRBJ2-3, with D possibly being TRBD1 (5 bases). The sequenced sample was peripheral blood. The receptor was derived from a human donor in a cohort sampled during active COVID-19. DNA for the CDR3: TGTGCCAGCAGTCGTTCAGGGTATAGCACAGATACGCAGTATTTT. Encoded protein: CASSRSGYSTDTQYF.